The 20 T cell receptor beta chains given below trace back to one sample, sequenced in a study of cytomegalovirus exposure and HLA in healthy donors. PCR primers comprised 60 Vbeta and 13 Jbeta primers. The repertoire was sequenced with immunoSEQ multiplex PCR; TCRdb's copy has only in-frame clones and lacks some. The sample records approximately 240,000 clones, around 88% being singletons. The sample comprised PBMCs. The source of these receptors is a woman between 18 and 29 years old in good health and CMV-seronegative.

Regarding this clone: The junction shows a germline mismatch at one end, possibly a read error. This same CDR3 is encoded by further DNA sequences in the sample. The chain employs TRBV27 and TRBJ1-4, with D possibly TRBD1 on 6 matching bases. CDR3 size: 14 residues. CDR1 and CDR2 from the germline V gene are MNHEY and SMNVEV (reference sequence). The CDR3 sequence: CASSTGQRNEKLFF. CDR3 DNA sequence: TGCGCCAGCAGTACCGGACAGCGGAATGAAAAACTGTTTTTT.

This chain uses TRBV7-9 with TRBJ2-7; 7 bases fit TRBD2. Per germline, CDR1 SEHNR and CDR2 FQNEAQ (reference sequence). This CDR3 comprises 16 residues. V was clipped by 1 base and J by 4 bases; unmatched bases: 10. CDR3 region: CASSLGDTAGYYEQYF. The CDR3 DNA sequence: TGTGCCAGCAGCTTAGGCGATACAGCGGGGTATTACGAGCAGTACTTC. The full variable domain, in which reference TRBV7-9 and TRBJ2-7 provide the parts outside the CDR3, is DTGVSQNPRHKITKRGQNVTFRCDPISEHNRLYWYRQTLGQGPEFLTYFQNEAQLEKSRLLSDRFSAERPKGSFSTLEIQRTEQGDSAMYLCASSLGDTAGYYEQYFGPGTRLTVT.

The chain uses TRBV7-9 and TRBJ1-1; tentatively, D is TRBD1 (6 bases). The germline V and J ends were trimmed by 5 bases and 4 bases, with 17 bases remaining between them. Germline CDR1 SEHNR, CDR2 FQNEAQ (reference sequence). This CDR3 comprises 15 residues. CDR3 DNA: TGTGCCAGCAGCCCACCGATCCAGGGGAGCACTGAAGCTTTCTTT. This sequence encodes CASSPPIQGSTEAFF.

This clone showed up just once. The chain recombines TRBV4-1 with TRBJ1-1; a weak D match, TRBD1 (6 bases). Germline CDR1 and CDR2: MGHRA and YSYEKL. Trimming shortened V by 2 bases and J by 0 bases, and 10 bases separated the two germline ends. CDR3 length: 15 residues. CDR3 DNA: TGCGCCAGCAGCCAAACGGACAGTATGAACACTGAAGCTTTCTTT. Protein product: CASSQTDSMNTEAFF.

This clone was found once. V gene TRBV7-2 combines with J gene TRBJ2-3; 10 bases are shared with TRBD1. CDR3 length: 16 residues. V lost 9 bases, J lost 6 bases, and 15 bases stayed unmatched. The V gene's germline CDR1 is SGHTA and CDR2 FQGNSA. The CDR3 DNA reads TGTGCCAGTGAATTCCCGGGACAGGGGCCTCGGGATACGCAGTATTTT. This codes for CASEFPGQGPRDTQYF.

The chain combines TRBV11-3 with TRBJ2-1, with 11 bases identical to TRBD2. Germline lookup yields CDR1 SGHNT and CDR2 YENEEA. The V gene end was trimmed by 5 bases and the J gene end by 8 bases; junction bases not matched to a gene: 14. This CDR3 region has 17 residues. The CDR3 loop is CASSALALAGGGDEQFF. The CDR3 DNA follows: TGTGCCAGCAGCGCCCTCGCTCTAGCGGGAGGAGGGGATGAGCAGTTCTTC.

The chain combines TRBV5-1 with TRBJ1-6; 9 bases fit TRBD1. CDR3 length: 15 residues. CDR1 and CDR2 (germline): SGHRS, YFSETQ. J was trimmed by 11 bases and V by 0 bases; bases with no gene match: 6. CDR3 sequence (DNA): TGCGCCAGCAGCTTGGGACAGGGGGTTGATACACCCCTCCACTTT. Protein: CASSLGQGVDTPLHF.

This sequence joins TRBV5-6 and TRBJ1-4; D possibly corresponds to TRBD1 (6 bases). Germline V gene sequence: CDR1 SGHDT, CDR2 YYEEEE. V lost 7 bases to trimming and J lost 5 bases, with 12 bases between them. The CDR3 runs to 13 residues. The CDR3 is CASQGRRNEKLFF. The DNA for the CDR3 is TGTGCCAGCCAGGGGAGACGGAATGAAAAACTGTTTTTT.

The CDR3 region is CASSDATGVGNTIYF. In DNA form, the CDR3 reads TGTGCCAGCTCAGACGCGACAGGGGTTGGAAACACCATATATTTT. The chain combines TRBV18 with TRBJ1-3; 8 positions agree with TRBD1. V shed 5 bases, J shed 3 bases, and the junction held 6 bases outside the gene matches. Germline-derived CDR1 and CDR2 are KGHSH and LQKENI. The CDR3 covers 15 residues.

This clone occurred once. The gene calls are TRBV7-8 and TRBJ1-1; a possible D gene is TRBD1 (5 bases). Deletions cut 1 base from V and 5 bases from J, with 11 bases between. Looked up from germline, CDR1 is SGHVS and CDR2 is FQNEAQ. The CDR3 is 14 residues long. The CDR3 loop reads CASSLVEGRTEAFF. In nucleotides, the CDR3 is TGTGCCAGCAGCTTAGTCGAGGGGAGGACTGAAGCTTTCTTT.

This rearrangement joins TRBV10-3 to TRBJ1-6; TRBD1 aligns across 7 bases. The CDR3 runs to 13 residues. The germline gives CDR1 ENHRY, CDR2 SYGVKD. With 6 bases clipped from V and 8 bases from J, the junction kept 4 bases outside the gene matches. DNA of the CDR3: TGTGCCATCAGCGACAGGGTGGATTCACCCCTCCACTTT. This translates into CAISDRVDSPLHF.

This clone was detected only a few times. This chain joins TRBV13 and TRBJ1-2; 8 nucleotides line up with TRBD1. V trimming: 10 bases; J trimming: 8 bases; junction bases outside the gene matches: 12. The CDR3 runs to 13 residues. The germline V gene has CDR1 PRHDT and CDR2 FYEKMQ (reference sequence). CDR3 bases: TGTGCCACCACAGGGGGACTCACGGAGGGCTACACCTTC. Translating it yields CATTGGLTEGYTF.

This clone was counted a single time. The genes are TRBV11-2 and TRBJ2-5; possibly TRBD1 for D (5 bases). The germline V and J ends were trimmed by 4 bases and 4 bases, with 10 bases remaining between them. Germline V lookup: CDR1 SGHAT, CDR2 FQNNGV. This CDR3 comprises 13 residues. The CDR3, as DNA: TGTGCCAGCAGCTCCAGGGTTCGAGAGACCCAGTACTTC. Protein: CASSSRVRETQYF.

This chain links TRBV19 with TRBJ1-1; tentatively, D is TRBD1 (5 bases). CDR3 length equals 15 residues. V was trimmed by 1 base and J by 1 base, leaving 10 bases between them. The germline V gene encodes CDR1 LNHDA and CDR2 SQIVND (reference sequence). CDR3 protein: CASSIAGPANTEAFF. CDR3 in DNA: TGTGCCAGTAGTATAGCAGGGCCCGCGAACACTGAAGCTTTCTTT.

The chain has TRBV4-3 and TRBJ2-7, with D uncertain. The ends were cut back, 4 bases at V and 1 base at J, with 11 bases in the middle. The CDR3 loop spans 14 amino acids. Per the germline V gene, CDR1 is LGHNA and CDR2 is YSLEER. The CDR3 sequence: CASSLTRFSYEQYF. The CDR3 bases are TGCGCCAGCAGCCTAACACGATTTTCCTACGAGCAGTACTTC.

The CDR3 sequence is CASSPREWGQGSYEQYF. CDR3 sequence (DNA): TGTGCCAGCAGCCCCCGCGAGTGGGGACAGGGGTCCTACGAGCAGTACTTC. V gene TRBV7-2 combines with J gene TRBJ2-7; 10 positions match TRBD1. V dropped 5 bases and J dropped 1; count of bases not matched to a gene: 11. The CDR3 contains 17 residues. CDR1 SGHTA and CDR2 FQGNSA come from the germline V gene.

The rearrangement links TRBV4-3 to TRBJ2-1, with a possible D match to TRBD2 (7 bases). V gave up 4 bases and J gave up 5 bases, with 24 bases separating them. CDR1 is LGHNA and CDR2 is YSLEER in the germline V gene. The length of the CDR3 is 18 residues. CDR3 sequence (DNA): TGCGCCAGCAGCCGGAGAGGGGGAGGGAAGTTTGGCGACAATGAGCAGTTCTTC. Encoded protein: CASSRRGGGKFGDNEQFF.

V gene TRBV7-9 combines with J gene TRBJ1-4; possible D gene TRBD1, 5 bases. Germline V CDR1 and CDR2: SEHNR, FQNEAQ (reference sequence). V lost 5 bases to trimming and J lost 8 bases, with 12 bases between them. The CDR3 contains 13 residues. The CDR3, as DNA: TGTGCCAGCAGCCGAGACAGCACAGAAAAACTGTTTTTT. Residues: CASSRDSTEKLFF.

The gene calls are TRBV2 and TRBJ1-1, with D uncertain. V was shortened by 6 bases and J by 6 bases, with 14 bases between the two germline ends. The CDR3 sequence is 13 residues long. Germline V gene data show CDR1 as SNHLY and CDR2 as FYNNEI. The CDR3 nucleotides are TGTGCCAGCAGGGCCGCCGGGGTGGCTGAAGCTTTCTTT. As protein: CASRAAGVAEAFF.

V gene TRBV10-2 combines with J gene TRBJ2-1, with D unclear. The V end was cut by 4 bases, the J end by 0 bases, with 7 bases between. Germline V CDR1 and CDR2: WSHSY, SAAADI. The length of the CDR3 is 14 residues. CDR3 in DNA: TGCGCCAGCAGTGGGTGGAGCTCCTACAATGAGCAGTTCTTC. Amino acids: CASSGWSSYNEQFF.